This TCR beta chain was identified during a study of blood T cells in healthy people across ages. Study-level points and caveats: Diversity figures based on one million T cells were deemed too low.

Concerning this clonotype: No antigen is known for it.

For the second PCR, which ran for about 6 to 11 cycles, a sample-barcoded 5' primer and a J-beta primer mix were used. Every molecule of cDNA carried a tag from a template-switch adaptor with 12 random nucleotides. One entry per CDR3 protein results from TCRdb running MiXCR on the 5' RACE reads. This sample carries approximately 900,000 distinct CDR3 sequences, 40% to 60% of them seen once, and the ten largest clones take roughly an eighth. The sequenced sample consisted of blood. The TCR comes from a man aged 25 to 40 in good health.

CDR3 nucleotides: TGCAGCGGGGGGGGGGACTCGAACTCTAATACGCAGTATTTT. Protein product: CSGGGDSNSNTQYF. The genes are TRBV29-1 and TRBJ2-3, with 7 nucleotides matching TRBD2. There are 14 residues in the CDR3. Losses at the gene ends were 7 bases for V and 7 bases for J; bases not matched to a gene: 14. CDR1 and CDR2 (germline): SQVTM, ANQGSEA.